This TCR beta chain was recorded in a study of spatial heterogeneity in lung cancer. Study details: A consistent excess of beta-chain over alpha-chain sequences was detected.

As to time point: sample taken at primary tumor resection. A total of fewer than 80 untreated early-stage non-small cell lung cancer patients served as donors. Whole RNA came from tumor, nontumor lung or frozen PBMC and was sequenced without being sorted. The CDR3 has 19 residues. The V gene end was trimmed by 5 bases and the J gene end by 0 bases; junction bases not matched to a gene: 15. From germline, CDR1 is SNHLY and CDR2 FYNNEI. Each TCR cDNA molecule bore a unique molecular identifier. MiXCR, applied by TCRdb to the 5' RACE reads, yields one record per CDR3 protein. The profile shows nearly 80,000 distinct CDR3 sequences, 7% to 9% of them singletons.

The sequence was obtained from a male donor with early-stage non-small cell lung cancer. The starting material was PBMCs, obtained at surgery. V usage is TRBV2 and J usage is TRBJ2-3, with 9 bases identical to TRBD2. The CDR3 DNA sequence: TGTGCCAGCAGTCCTCTTTACCTGGGACTAGCTGGAAGCACAGATACGCAGTATTTT. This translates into CASSPLYLGLAGSTDTQYF.